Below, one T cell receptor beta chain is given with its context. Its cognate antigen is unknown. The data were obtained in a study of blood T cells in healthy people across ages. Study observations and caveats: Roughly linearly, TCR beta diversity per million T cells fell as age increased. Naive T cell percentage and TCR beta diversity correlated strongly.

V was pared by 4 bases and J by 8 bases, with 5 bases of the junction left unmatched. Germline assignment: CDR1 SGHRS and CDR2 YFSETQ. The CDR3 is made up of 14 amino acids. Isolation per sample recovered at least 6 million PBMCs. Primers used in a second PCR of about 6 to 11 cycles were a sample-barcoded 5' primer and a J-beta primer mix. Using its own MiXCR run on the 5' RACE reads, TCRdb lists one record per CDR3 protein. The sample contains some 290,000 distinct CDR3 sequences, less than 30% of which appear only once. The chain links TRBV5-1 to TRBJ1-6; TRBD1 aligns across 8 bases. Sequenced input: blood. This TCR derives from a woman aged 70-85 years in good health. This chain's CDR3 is CASSLDRDYSPLHF. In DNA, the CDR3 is TGCGCCAGCAGCCTGGACAGGGACTATTCACCCCTCCACTTT.